Each of the 20 T cell receptor beta chains below was sequenced from the same sample in a study of OX40 agonist ivuxolimab in advanced cancers. Libraries were prepared by immunoSEQ multiplex PCR; TCRdb keeps only in-frame clonotypes and omits some of them. This table has tens of thousands of clones, 85% appearing once. The sequencing here drew on CD4+ or CD8+ T cells sorted from blood, taken in a trial of the OX40 agonist ivuxolimab. The source of these receptors is an adult with an advanced solid tumor such as melanoma, head and neck, liver or kidney cancer.

This clone was observed once. V usage is TRBV5-3 and J usage is TRBJ2-3; 8 bases map to TRBD2. TRBV5-3 is annotated as an ORF whose role is uncertain. The CDR3 runs 16 residues. V was pared by 5 bases and J by 1 base, with 9 bases of the junction left unmatched. CDR3 sequence: CARRSRGGPGTDTQYF. The CDR3 region has the DNA TGTGCCAGAAGATCACGGGGGGGCCCTGGCACAGATACGCAGTATTTT.

V usage is TRBV11-2 and J usage is TRBJ1-1; no firm D call. V was trimmed by 1 base and J by 5 bases, leaving 2 bases between them. Germline V gives CDR1 SGHAT, CDR2 FQNNGV. The length of the CDR3 is 11 residues. The DNA of the CDR3 is TGTGCCAGCAGCTTAGGAACTGAAGCTTTCTTT. Encoded protein: CASSLGTEAFF.

The chain employs TRBV29-1 and TRBJ2-7; 10 nucleotides align to TRBD1. Germline CDR1 reads SQVTM; CDR2 reads ANQGSEA. The CDR3 totals 15 residues. V lost 1 base to trimming and J lost 2 bases; unmatched junction nucleotides: 5. The CDR3 DNA sequence: TGCAGCGTTGAAGGGGGACAGGGGAGCACCTACGAGCAGTACTTC. Residues: CSVEGGQGSTYEQYF.

This chain joins TRBV27 and TRBJ2-5; no reliable D call. The CDR3 has 15 amino acids. Per the germline V gene, CDR1 is MNHEY and CDR2 is SMNVEV (reference sequence). Trimming removed 1 base at V and 0 bases at J, with 9 bases between. The chain's CDR3 is CASSLLAVNQETQYF. The CDR3 nucleotides read TGTGCCAGCAGTTTATTGGCAGTCAACCAAGAGACCCAGTACTTC.

This sequence joins TRBV29-1 and TRBJ2-1; no clear D. There are 11 residues in the CDR3. V was pared by 4 bases and J by 5 bases, with 6 bases between. Germline CDR1 reads SQVTM; CDR2 reads ANQGSEA. The CDR3 DNA sequence: TGCAGCGTTGTAAAAAACAATGAGCAGTTCTTC. Its translation is CSVVKNNEQFF.

This clone ranks as medium-sized (0.01 to 0.1%). This sequence joins TRBV27 and TRBJ1-5; D gene unclear. Between the trimmed V and J ends, which lost 7 bases and 4 bases, there was a span of 11 bases. From germline, CDR1 is MNHEY and CDR2 SMNVEV (reference sequence). The CDR3 contains 13 residues. In DNA, the CDR3 is TGTGCCAGCACAAGGTCTGTGAATCAGCCCCAGCATTTT. It specifies CASTRSVNQPQHF.

The chain is built from TRBV4-1 and TRBJ2-5; D is ambiguous. CDR1 is MGHRA, CDR2 YSYEKL, per germline. The CDR3 loop spans 15 amino acids. The germline V and J ends were trimmed by 5 bases and 0 bases, with 13 bases remaining between them. In DNA form, the CDR3 reads TGCGCCAGCAGCTCTACCCGTAACAACCAAGAGACCCAGTACTTC. Protein: CASSSTRNNQETQYF.

The chain joins TRBV19 to TRBJ2-2; weak D call: TRBD2 (6 bases). The CDR3 is 14 amino acids. V was trimmed by 9 bases and J by 1 base, leaving 12 bases between them. Germline lookup yields CDR1 LNHDA and CDR2 SQIVND (reference sequence). CDR3 sequence reads: CASAGLMNTGELFF. The CDR3 bases are TGTGCCAGCGCGGGACTGATGAACACCGGGGAGCTGTTTTTT.

The gene calls are TRBV18 and TRBJ2-3; TRBD2 aligns across 8 bases. The junction had 8 bases not matched to a gene; V was cut back by 5 bases and J by 4 bases. CDR1 is KGHSH and CDR2 is LQKENI in the germline V gene. The CDR3 has 15 residues. The CDR3 sequence: CASSSERERADTQYF. As DNA, the CDR3 is TGTGCCAGCTCATCCGAGCGGGAGCGGGCAGATACGCAGTATTTT.

The chain has TRBV7-9 and TRBJ2-7; no firm D call. Germline V gene lookup returns CDR1 SEHNR and CDR2 FQNEAQ (reference sequence). The V and J ends lost 2 bases and 1 base respectively, with 6 bases between them. There are 13 residues in the CDR3. The CDR3 loop reads CASSLPESYEQYF. CDR3 bases: TGTGCCAGCAGCTTACCAGAATCCTACGAGCAGTACTTC.

The rearrangement uses TRBV19 and TRBJ1-1; no clear D gene. The germline V gene encodes CDR1 LNHDA and CDR2 SQIVND (reference sequence). The CDR3 totals 14 residues. V was shortened by 3 bases and J by 1 base, with 9 bases between the two germline ends. This chain's CDR3 is CASSIYGSNTEAFF. CDR3 nucleotides: TGTGCCAGTAGTATTTACGGGTCGAACACTGAAGCTTTCTTT.

Concerning this clone: Other DNA sequences of this sample code for an identical CDR3. The chain carries TRBV2 and TRBJ1-2; TRBD1 matches at 11 bases. The germline gives CDR1 SNHLY, CDR2 FYNNEI. This CDR3 contains 15 residues. The V and J ends lost 6 bases and 7 bases, in that order; junction bases with no gene match: 10. CDR3 in DNA: TGTGCCAGCAGGGGACAGGGGGACTTAGTTGGTGGCTACACCTTC. It translates to CASRGQGDLVGGYTF.

The chain links TRBV9 to TRBJ1-2; D call uncertain. Germline CDR1 and CDR2: SGDLS and YYNGEE. The germline V and J ends were trimmed by 0 bases and 3 bases, with 6 bases remaining between them. The CDR3 length is 13 residues. CDR3 DNA: TGTGCCAGCAGCGTAGAGGACCACTATGGCTACACCTTC. This gives the protein CASSVEDHYGYTF.

This clone was detected a few times. The rearrangement links TRBV11-3 to TRBJ2-7; 9 bases line up with TRBD1. The V gene's germline CDR1 is SGHNT and CDR2 YENEEA. The V gene end was trimmed by 7 bases and the J gene end by 6 bases; junction bases not matched to a gene: 1. This CDR3 contains 11 residues. As DNA, the CDR3 is TGTGCCAGCACGACAGGGGGCGAGCAGTACTTC. Amino acid sequence: CASTTGGEQYF.

The rearrangement uses TRBV7-2 and TRBJ1-1; D is unresolved. The V end was cut by 4 bases, the J end by 0 bases, with 18 bases between. The germline gives CDR1 SGHTA, CDR2 FQGNSA. The CDR3 has 17 residues. The CDR3 reads CASSSKPYILMNTEAFF. The DNA of the CDR3 is TGTGCCAGCAGCTCAAAACCTTACATCTTAATGAACACTGAAGCTTTCTTT.

This clone was detected a few times. The CDR3 is CASSPEGQETQYF. The CDR3 bases are TGTGCCAGCAGTCCGGAGGGTCAAGAGACCCAGTACTTC. J is TRBJ2-5 and V is TRBV27, with D maybe TRBD2 (6 bases). V lost 5 bases to trimming and J lost 2 bases, with 9 bases between them. CDR1 and CDR2 from the germline V gene are MNHEY and SMNVEV (reference sequence). The CDR3 totals 13 residues.

The gene calls are TRBV9 and TRBJ1-5, with no clear D. The CDR3 consists of 14 residues. From germline, CDR1 is SGDLS and CDR2 YYNGEE. The V gene lost 2 bases and the J gene lost 0 bases, with 6 bases spanning the gap. The CDR3 DNA reads TGTGCCAGCAGCGTGGGGTATAGCAATCAGCCCCAGCATTTT. Residues: CASSVGYSNQPQHF.

CDR3 amino acids: CASSYGLASEQFF. The DNA of the CDR3 is TGTGCCAGCAGTTACGGACTAGCCTCTGAGCAGTTCTTC. The chain employs TRBV6-5 and TRBJ2-1; the match to TRBD2 covers 8 bases. The CDR3 is made up of 13 amino acids. V was clipped by 2 bases and J by 9 bases; unmatched bases: 3. Germline-derived CDR1 and CDR2 are MNHEY and SVGAGI.

This clone was seen a few times. This chain joins TRBV27 and TRBJ1-2; 9 bases fit TRBD1. Germline values: CDR1 MNHEY, CDR2 SMNVEV (reference sequence). This CDR3 has 17 amino acids. Trimming took 5 bases from V and 4 from J; bases not matched to a gene: 14. The DNA of the CDR3 is TGTGCCAGCAGTCCGAGGACAGGGGAACTTTTAATCTATGGCTACACCTTC. Encoded protein: CASSPRTGELLIYGYTF.

The chain uses TRBV9 and TRBJ1-4, with no clear D. CDR3 length equals 15 residues. Trimming cost V 1 base and J 0 bases, with 7 bases left between them. Germline CDR1 is SGDLS and CDR2 is YYNGEE. The CDR3 region has the DNA TGTGCCAGCAGCGTAACGGGCGCAACTAATGAAAAACTGTTTTTT. This codes for CASSVTGATNEKLFF.